This TCR beta chain was sequenced during a study of cytomegalovirus exposure and HLA in healthy donors. The germline CDR1 and CDR2 sequences are SGHTA and FQGNSA. The CDR3 contains 16 residues. With 5 bases clipped from V and 0 bases from J, the junction kept 6 bases outside the gene matches. In regard to this clone: No antigen is known for it.

Whole-study findings and limits: Later on, an analysis found that several of the most significant clusters appeared to be linked to common viral pathogens, which included parvovirus B19.

PCR involved 60 Vbeta and 13 Jbeta primers. In the source study's methods: An analysis that came later counted 70 million to 100 million unique TCR beta chains, about 10 million shared. Clones were read by immunoSEQ multiplex PCR, and TCRdb kept only the in-frame ones, dropping some. V and J calls and clone size follow that table, whereas D and trimming were derived from the DNA. Found here are under 200,000 clones, 79% of them singletons; the top ten hold 2.1%. The chain combines TRBV7-2 with TRBJ1-4; TRBD1 matches at 7 bases. The sample was PBMCs. The TCR sequence derives from a man aged 40-49 years in good health and CMV-seronegative. Written as DNA, the CDR3 is TGTGCCAGCAGCCTGGCAGGGGGAGCAACTAATGAAAAACTGTTTTTT. Encoded protein: CASSLAGGATNEKLFF.